The 30 T cell receptor beta chains below were found in one sample sequenced in a study of T cells after yellow fever vaccination (dated by TCRdb to about 2019). Per the publication, the treatment or condition label means: live attenuated yellow fever vaccine strain. Libraries were prepared through 5' RACE. Sequencing took place on an Illumina NovaSeq 6000. TCRdb itself trimmed the public reads at Q25 with fastp, ran MiXCR and retained productive beta chains. Here each entry gathers all rows of one CDR3 protein and keeps the most common genes and DNA. The table for this sample lists 250,000 to 350,000 distinct CDR3 sequences; approximately 4.5% of them were counted only once. The ten largest clones capture around 19% of the sample. The sample in question was PBMCs, obtained 15 days after the yellow fever booster vaccination. Every receptor here comes from a man aged 18 to 30 who received the YFV17D yellow fever vaccine.

This clonotype was counted ten times or more. The chain has TRBV11-2 and TRBJ2-5, with D possibly being TRBD2 (7 bases). This CDR3 is built from 16 residues. The germline CDR1 and CDR2 sequences are SGHAT and FQNNGV. V was clipped by 5 bases and J by 3 bases, with 19 bases between them. CDR3 sequence reads: CASSLPIGGQKETQYF. CDR3 sequence (DNA): TGTGCCAGCAGCCTGCCGATCGGGGGGCAAAAAGAGACCCAGTACTTC.

The rearrangement links TRBV3-1 to TRBJ1-1; D call uncertain. There are 13 residues in the CDR3. The germline V gene has CDR1 LGHDT and CDR2 YNNKEL (reference sequence). The V gene lost 1 base and the J gene lost 7 bases, with 10 bases spanning the gap. This CDR3 reads CASSQVSGNEAFF. The CDR3 nucleotides are TGTGCCAGCAGCCAAGTTAGCGGGAATGAAGCTTTCTTT.

This clonotype appeared many times. This chain connects TRBV6-6 to TRBJ2-1, with TRBD1 identical over 7 bases. This CDR3 spans 15 amino acids. Germline CDR1 and CDR2: MNHNY and SVGAGI (reference sequence). J was trimmed by 4 bases and V by 5 bases; bases with no gene match: 8. CDR3 region: CASSAQGVPYNEQFF. DNA of the CDR3: TGTGCCAGCAGTGCTCAGGGGGTTCCGTACAATGAGCAGTTCTTC.

This clonotype was detected ten times or more. The rearrangement uses TRBV25-1 and TRBJ1-2, with 8 bases fitting TRBD1. CDR1 and CDR2 from the germline V gene are MGHDK and SYGVNS. The CDR3 has 16 amino acids. The junction had 12 bases not matched to a gene; V was cut back by 2 bases and J by 7 bases. The CDR3 coding sequence is TGTGCCAGCAGTGAACCTACAGGGGGTAGAGGCTTTGGCTACACCTTC. Amino acids: CASSEPTGGRGFGYTF.

This clonotype was picked up many times. The chain links TRBV6-6 to TRBJ1-1; D unclear. There are 14 residues in the CDR3. Germline lookup yields CDR1 MNHNY and CDR2 SVGAGI (reference sequence). V was clipped by 4 bases and J by 1 base, with 10 bases between them. The CDR3 DNA follows: TGTGCCAGCAGTTCTCAGGAAGGGAACACTGAAGCTTTCTTT. This encodes CASSSQEGNTEAFF.

This clonotype was detected ten times or more. This chain uses TRBV7-2 with TRBJ2-5, with TRBD2 as a possible D gene (6 bases). Germline V gives CDR1 SGHTA, CDR2 FQGNSA. The CDR3 runs 13 residues. Trimming shortened V by 4 bases and J by 3 bases, and 9 bases separated the two germline ends. The CDR3 nucleotides are TGTGCCAGCAGCTCCCGGACTAAAGAGACCCAGTACTTC. It yields the protein CASSSRTKETQYF.

The V call is TRBV18, the J call TRBJ2-7; 8 bases map to TRBD2. J lost 2 bases, V lost 3 bases, and 9 bases had no gene match. Germline V lookup: CDR1 KGHSH, CDR2 LQKENI. This CDR3 is built from 16 residues. This CDR3 reads CASSPSTGGQPYEQYF. The CDR3 region has the DNA TGTGCCAGCTCACCTAGTACGGGGGGGCAACCCTACGAGCAGTACTTC.

The table lists this clonotype with a few counts. The chain uses TRBV18 and TRBJ2-1, with 8 positions matching TRBD1. J gave up 6 bases and V 3 bases, and 13 bases lay outside the gene matches. The CDR3 consists of 17 residues. Looked up from germline, CDR1 is KGHSH and CDR2 is LQKENI. The CDR3: CASSPWAGGAQGNEQFF. Here the CDR3 DNA reads TGTGCCAGCTCACCTTGGGCAGGGGGCGCCCAGGGCAATGAGCAGTTCTTC.

The rearrangement links TRBV6-2 or TRBV6-3 to TRBJ1-3, with 7 nucleotides matching TRBD1. Germline CDR1 is MNHEY and CDR2 is SVGEGT. V dropped 8 bases and J dropped 2; count of bases not matched to a gene: 6. This CDR3 has 14 amino acids. The CDR3 nucleotides are TGTGCCAGCCGTGGAGGGGGCACTGGAAACACCATATATTTT. Translation: CASRGGGTGNTIYF.

This clonotype was observed many times. The chain recombines TRBV7-2 with TRBJ2-3, with D possibly matching TRBD1 (6 bases). This CDR3 has 18 residues. V lost 5 bases and J lost 1, with 22 bases in between. CDR1 is SGHTA and CDR2 is FQGNSA in the germline V gene. The CDR3 DNA is TGTGCCAGCAGCCAACGCCCTCAGGGGATTGGGGGCACAGATACGCAGTATTTT. Amino acid sequence: CASSQRPQGIGGTDTQYF. Together with reference TRBV7-2 and TRBJ2-3, the CDR3 gives the full variable domain: GAGVSQSPSNKVTEKGKDVELRCDPISGHTALYWYRQSLGQGLEFLIYFQGNSAPDKSGLPSDRFSAERTGGSVSTLTIQRTQQEDSAVYLCASSQRPQGIGGTDTQYFGPGTRLTVL.

This clonotype was recorded many times. V is TRBV24-1 and J is TRBJ1-5; TRBD1 is a possible D gene (5 bases). Germline V gene sequence: CDR1 KGHDR, CDR2 SFDVKD. The CDR3 has 15 amino acids. Deletions cut 4 bases from V and 2 bases from J, with 11 bases between. DNA of the CDR3: TGTGCCACCAGTGAAAGGGAGGGGCGCAATCAGCCCCAGCATTTT. It translates to CATSEREGRNQPQHF.

This clonotype occurred many times. The genes are TRBV20-1 and TRBJ2-3; weak D call: TRBD2 (6 bases). Trimming left V 7 bases short and J 9 bases short, with 8 bases between. The CDR3 is made up of 9 amino acids. In germline, CDR1 is DFQATT, CDR2 SNEGSKA (reference sequence). The CDR3 spells CSDGGTQYF. The CDR3 bases are TGCAGTGACGGAGGGACGCAGTATTTT.

In this sample, this clonotype turned up many times. V is TRBV5-1 and J is TRBJ1-4; 10 bases are shared with TRBD1. Looked up from germline, CDR1 is SGHRS and CDR2 is YFSETQ. The CDR3 contains 15 residues. Germline trimming cut 4 bases from V and 8 bases from J; bases unmatched to any gene: 8. CDR3 region: CASSRWTGGLEKLFF. In DNA, the CDR3 is TGCGCCAGCAGCAGGTGGACAGGGGGATTGGAAAAACTGTTTTTT.

This clonotype was counted ten times or more. The chain uses TRBV5-1 and TRBJ1-1; D is unresolved. Trimming took off 4 bases at V and 3 bases at J, with 13 bases between the two ends. CDR1 and CDR2 (germline): SGHRS, YFSETQ. The CDR3 totals 14 residues. In DNA form, the CDR3 reads TGCGCCAGCAGCCCTACTTCCCAGGACACTGAAGCTTTCTTT. Amino acid sequence: CASSPTSQDTEAFF.

This clonotype was seen a handful of times. The chain joins TRBV9 to TRBJ1-1; D unresolved. The CDR3 contains 13 residues. Germline CDR1 is SGDLS and CDR2 is YYNGEE. Between the trimmed V and J ends, which lost 0 bases and 3 bases, there was a span of 6 bases. Written as DNA, the CDR3 is TGTGCCAGCAGCGTAGACGGTTACACTGAAGCTTTCTTT. It codes for CASSVDGYTEAFF.

This clonotype was found a few times. The chain recombines TRBV5-1 with TRBJ2-3, with D perhaps matching TRBD1 or TRBD2 (5 bases each). V lost 7 bases and J lost 3, with 12 bases in between. In germline, CDR1 is SGHRS, CDR2 YFSETQ. The CDR3 length is 13 residues. The CDR3 region has the DNA TGCGCCAGCTGGGACGGGATTACAGATACGCAGTATTTT. The encoded protein is CASWDGITDTQYF.

This clonotype has a count of ten or more. V gene TRBV5-1 combines with J gene TRBJ2-4, with D possibly TRBD1 on 6 matching bases. The CDR3 totals 17 residues. The V and J ends lost 4 bases and 7 bases respectively, with 24 bases between them. CDR1 and CDR2 (germline): SGHRS, YFSETQ. CDR3 nucleotides: TGCGCCAGCAGCCCCTTTATTGGACAGTCCGCCGTCAACATTCAGTACTTC. Encoded protein: CASSPFIGQSAVNIQYF.

The table lists this clonotype with many counts. V gene TRBV2 combines with J gene TRBJ1-2; possibly TRBD1 for D (5 bases). Germline CDR1 reads SNHLY; CDR2 reads FYNNEI. The CDR3 totals 15 residues. V lost 2 bases, J lost 7 bases, and 17 bases lay in between. CDR3 DNA: TGTGCCAGCAGTGAATATCCAGCTCCAGGGAGTGGCTACACCTTC. Its protein is CASSEYPAPGSGYTF.

This clonotype was seen only a few times. The CDR3 region is CASRTGADTEAFF. DNA of the CDR3: TGTGCCAGCAGGACAGGGGCGGACACTGAAGCTTTCTTT. The genes are TRBV12-3 or TRBV12-4 and TRBJ1-1; TRBD1 matches 8 bases. The CDR3 runs to 13 residues. V lost 6 bases to trimming and J lost 3 bases; unmatched junction nucleotides: 3.

The V gene is TRBV20-1, the J gene TRBJ1-5; 7 bases line up with TRBD1. The germline V gene has CDR1 DFQATT and CDR2 SNEGSKA (reference sequence). V was clipped by 4 bases and J by 1 base; unmatched bases: 4. The CDR3 covers 14 residues. The CDR3: CSATQGLSNQPQHF. In DNA, the CDR3 is TGCAGTGCTACACAGGGGTTGAGCAATCAGCCCCAGCATTTT.

The sample holds a few counts of this clonotype. J is TRBJ2-7 and V is TRBV27; unclear D gene. This CDR3 spans 14 amino acids. Germline lookup yields CDR1 MNHEY and CDR2 SMNVEV (reference sequence). With 6 bases removed from V and 4 bases from J, the gap between germline ends came to 16 bases. The CDR3 reads CASSPSGIGYEQYF. The CDR3 coding sequence is TGTGCCAGCAGCCCCTCGGGTATCGGTTACGAGCAGTACTTC.

This clonotype has ten or more counts. The J gene is TRBJ2-3, the V gene TRBV29-1; no reliable D call. Germline lookup yields CDR1 SQVTM and CDR2 ANQGSEA. Trimming removed 0 bases at V and 4 bases at J, with 11 bases between. The CDR3 sequence is 14 residues long. The CDR3 protein is CSVEDPRASDTQYF. As DNA, the CDR3 is TGCAGCGTTGAAGATCCCCGCGCGTCAGATACGCAGTATTTT.

This clonotype was observed at least ten times. The chain employs TRBV7-8 and TRBJ2-5, with TRBD1 matching 7 bases. The CDR3 totals 14 residues. J lost 1 base, V lost 4 bases, and 3 bases had no gene match. Per the germline V gene, CDR1 is SGHVS and CDR2 is FQNEAQ. CDR3 sequence reads: CASSYRDSQETQYF. The DNA for the CDR3 is TGTGCCAGCAGCTACCGGGACAGCCAAGAGACCCAGTACTTC.

This clonotype was counted a few times. V usage is TRBV5-1 and J usage is TRBJ2-7, with 8 bases lining up with TRBD2. Germline V gene lookup returns CDR1 SGHRS and CDR2 YFSETQ. The CDR3 loop spans 13 amino acids. Germline trimming cut 9 bases from V and 6 bases from J; bases unmatched to any gene: 11. Here the CDR3 DNA reads TGCGCCACCCACGGGAGGGAACTCTGCGAGCAGTACGTC. It translates to CATHGRELCEQYV.

This clonotype was seen a handful of times. The V gene is TRBV5-1, the J gene TRBJ2-7; 8 bases fit TRBD1. V trimming: 0 bases; J trimming: 0 bases; junction bases outside the gene matches: 5. Germline V lookup: CDR1 SGHRS, CDR2 YFSETQ. The CDR3 is 16 amino acids. This chain's CDR3 is CASSLVRQGASYEQYF. The DNA of the CDR3 is TGCGCCAGCAGCTTGGTTAGGCAGGGGGCCTCCTACGAGCAGTACTTC. Complete variable domain (other parts from reference TRBV5-1 and TRBJ2-7): KAGVTQTPRYLIKTRGQQVTLSCSPISGHRSVSWYQQTPGQGLQFLFEYFSETQRNKGNFPGRFSGRQFSNSRSEMNVSTLELGDSALYLCASSLVRQGASYEQYFGPGTRLTVT.

This clonotype has more than one count but fewer than ten. The genes are TRBV18 and TRBJ2-2; 9 bases line up with TRBD1. V shed 6 bases and J 0 bases; nucleotides not matched to a gene: 8. Germline CDR1 reads KGHSH; CDR2 reads LQKENI. The CDR3 runs to 17 residues. CDR3 sequence: CASSRPGTGSNTGELFF. CDR3 sequence (DNA): TGTGCCAGCTCCCGTCCCGGGACAGGGTCGAACACCGGGGAGCTGTTTTTT.

This clonotype was recorded at least ten times. The V and J genes are TRBV7-2 and TRBJ1-6; D not certain. This CDR3 is 12 amino acids long. The V end was cut by 8 bases, the J end by 4 bases, with 6 bases between. CDR1 SGHTA and CDR2 FQGNSA come from the germline V gene. The CDR3, as DNA: TGTGCCAGCGGCGGGTATAATTCACCCCTCCACTTT. Its translation is CASGGYNSPLHF.

In its sample, this clonotype was seen a few times. V and J are TRBV5-1 and TRBJ2-2; 11 nucleotides align to TRBD2. There are 17 residues in the CDR3. Trimming at V came to 4 bases and at J to 4 bases, leaving 9 bases not matched to a gene. Germline V gene sequence: CDR1 SGHRS, CDR2 YFSETQ. This CDR3 is CASSATSGGLGTGELFF. The CDR3 DNA follows: TGCGCCAGCAGCGCCACTAGCGGGGGCTTGGGCACCGGGGAGCTGTTTTTT.

In this sample, this clonotype turned up many times. The chain employs TRBV7-2 and TRBJ2-5; D is ambiguous. This CDR3 spans 13 amino acids. V was trimmed by 3 bases and J by 2 bases, leaving 7 bases between them. Germline values: CDR1 SGHTA, CDR2 FQGNSA. Written as DNA, the CDR3 is TGTGCCAGCAGCTTGGTGGGGCAAGAGACCCAGTACTTC. It is translated as CASSLVGQETQYF.

In its sample, this clonotype was seen many times. Because the CDR3's place on the DNA is in doubt, the DNA is left out and the CDR3 is given as listed by TCRdb. The rearrangement links TRBV12-3 or TRBV12-4 to TRBJ2-1; the D call in the table, TRBD2, was not verified against the DNA. The CDR3 totals 15 residues, both ends included. The CDR3 loop reads CASSSSTSPTSEQFF.